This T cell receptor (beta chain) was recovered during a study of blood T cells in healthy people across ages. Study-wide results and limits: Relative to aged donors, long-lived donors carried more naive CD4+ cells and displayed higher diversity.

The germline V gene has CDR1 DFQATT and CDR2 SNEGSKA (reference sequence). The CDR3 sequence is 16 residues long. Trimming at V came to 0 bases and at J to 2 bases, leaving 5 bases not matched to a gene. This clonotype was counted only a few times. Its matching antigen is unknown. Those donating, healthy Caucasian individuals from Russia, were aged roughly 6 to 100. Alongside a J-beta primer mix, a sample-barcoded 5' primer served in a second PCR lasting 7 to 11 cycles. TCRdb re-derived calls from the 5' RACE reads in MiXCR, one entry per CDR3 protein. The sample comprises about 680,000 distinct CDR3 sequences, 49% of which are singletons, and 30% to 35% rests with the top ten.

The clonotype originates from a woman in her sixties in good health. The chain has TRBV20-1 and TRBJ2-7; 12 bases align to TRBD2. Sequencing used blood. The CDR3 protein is CSARDPRTSGAYEQYF. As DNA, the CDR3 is TGCAGTGCTAGAGATCCTCGGACTAGCGGGGCCTACGAGCAGTACTTC.